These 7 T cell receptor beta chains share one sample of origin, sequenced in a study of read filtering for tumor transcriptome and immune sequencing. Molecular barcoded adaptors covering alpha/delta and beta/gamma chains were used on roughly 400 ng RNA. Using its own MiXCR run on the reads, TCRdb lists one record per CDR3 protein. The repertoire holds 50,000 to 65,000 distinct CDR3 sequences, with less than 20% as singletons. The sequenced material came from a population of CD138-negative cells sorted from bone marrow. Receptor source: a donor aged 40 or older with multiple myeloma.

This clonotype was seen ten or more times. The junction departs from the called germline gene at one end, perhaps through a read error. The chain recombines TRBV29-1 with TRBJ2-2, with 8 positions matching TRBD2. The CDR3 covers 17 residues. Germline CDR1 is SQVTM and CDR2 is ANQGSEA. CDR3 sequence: CSVERGVAGHNTGEPFF. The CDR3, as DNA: TGCAGCGTTGAAAGAGGGGTAGCGGGACATAACACCGGGGAGCCGTTTTTT.

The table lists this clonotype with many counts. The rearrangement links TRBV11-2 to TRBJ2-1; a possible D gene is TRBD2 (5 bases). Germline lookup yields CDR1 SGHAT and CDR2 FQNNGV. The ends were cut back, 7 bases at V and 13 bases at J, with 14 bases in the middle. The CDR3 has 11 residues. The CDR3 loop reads CASNGGLLQFF. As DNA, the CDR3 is TGTGCCAGCAACGGCGGACTGTTACAGTTCTTC.

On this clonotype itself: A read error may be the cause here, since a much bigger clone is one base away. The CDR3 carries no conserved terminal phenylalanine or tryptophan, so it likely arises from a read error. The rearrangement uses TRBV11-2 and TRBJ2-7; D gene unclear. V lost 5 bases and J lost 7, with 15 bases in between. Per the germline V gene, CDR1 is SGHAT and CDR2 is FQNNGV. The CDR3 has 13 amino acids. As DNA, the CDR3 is TGTGCCAGCAGCCAGAACCCAGAAAGGGAGCAGTACCTC. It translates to CASSQNPEREQYL.

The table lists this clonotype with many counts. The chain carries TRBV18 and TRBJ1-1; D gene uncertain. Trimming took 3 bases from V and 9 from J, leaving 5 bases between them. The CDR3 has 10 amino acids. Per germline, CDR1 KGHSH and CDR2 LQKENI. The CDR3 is CASSPNQAFF. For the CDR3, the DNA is TGTGCCAGCTCACCGAACCAAGCTTTCTTT.

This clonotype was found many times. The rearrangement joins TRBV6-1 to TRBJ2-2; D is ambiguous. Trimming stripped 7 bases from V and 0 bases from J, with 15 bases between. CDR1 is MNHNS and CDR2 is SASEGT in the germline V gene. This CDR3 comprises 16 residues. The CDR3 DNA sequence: TGTGCCAGCACTATCCCTGGTGTGTCGAACACCGGGGAGCTGTTTTTT. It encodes CASTIPGVSNTGELFF.

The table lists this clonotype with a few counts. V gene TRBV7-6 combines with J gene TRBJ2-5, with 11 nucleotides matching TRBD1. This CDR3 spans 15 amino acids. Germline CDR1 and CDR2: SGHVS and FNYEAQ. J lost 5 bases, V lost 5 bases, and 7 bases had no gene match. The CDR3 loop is CASSPGQGAWETQYF. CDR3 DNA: TGTGCCAGCAGCCCAGGACAGGGGGCATGGGAGACCCAGTACTTC.

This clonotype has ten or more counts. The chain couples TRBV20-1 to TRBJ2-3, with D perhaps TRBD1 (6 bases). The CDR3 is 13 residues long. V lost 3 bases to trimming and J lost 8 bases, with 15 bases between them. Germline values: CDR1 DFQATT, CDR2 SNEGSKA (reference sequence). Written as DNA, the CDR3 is TGCAGTGCTAGGGCAGGGGAACTAGGTACGCAGTATTTT. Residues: CSARAGELGTQYF.